The T cell receptor beta chain described here comes from a study of T cell repertoires in cytomegalovirus infection. The wider study: Both a matching HLA type and CMV infection were indicated by public TCR beta signatures.

Trimming stripped 6 bases from V and 4 bases from J, with 9 bases between. The CDR3 has 13 amino acids. Germline V lookup: CDR1 SGHTA, CDR2 FQGNSA. From the reads, TCRdb called clonotypes with MiXCR, one entry per CDR3 protein. Found here are 310,000 or so distinct CDR3 sequences, over 20% of them singletons; the top ten hold more than 11%. This clonotype was picked up many times. What was sequenced was PBMCs. This TCR was sampled from a human donor in good health (CMV status not recorded). Some clones in this sample may be carry-over from other donors' samples. The chain has TRBV7-2 and TRBJ2-2; perhaps TRBD2 as D (5 bases). CDR3 sequence (DNA): TGTGCCAGCAGGCTGAGCGGCACCGGGGAGCTGTTTTTT. Protein sequence: CASRLSGTGELFF.